One and the same sample provided the 16 T cell receptor beta chains below, sequenced in a study of T cells after yellow fever vaccination. TCRdb reanalysed the 5' RACE reads using MiXCR and keeps one entry per CDR3 protein. The table records 400,000 to 450,000 distinct CDR3 sequences, 18% of them present only once. Source: PBMCs, taken before the yellow fever booster vaccination. These receptor sequences come from a man aged 18 to 30 who received the YFV17D yellow fever vaccine.

This rearrangement joins TRBV5-1 to TRBJ2-1, with 11 bases lining up with TRBD2. This CDR3 comprises 15 residues. V lost 0 bases, J lost 8 bases, and 4 bases stayed unmatched. Looked up from germline, CDR1 is SGHRS and CDR2 is YFSETQ. The CDR3 DNA reads TGCGCCAGCAGCTTGGCCACTAGCGGGGGTCATGAGCAGTTCTTC. Protein: CASSLATSGGHEQFF.

The V gene is TRBV3-1, the J gene TRBJ1-5; possibly TRBD1 for D (5 bases). V was shortened by 0 bases and J by 3 bases, with 6 bases between the two germline ends. This CDR3 is 14 amino acids long. Germline lookup yields CDR1 LGHDT and CDR2 YNNKEL (reference sequence). The CDR3 sequence: CASSQDGTNQPQHF. For the CDR3, the DNA is TGTGCCAGCAGCCAAGATGGGACCAATCAGCCCCAGCATTTT.

A few counts support this clonotype. The chain uses TRBV5-6 and TRBJ2-1; the match to TRBD1 covers 11 bases. The CDR3 consists of 13 residues. Germline assignment: CDR1 SGHDT and CDR2 YYEEEE. The junction had 3 bases not matched to a gene; V was cut back by 0 bases and J by 13 bases. As DNA, the CDR3 is TGTGCCAGCAGCTTGGGGACAGGGGGCATCCAGTTCTTC. It codes for CASSLGTGGIQFF.

The chain carries TRBV4-3 and TRBJ2-7, with D possibly TRBD2 on 5 matching bases. Germline loops: CDR1 LGHNA, CDR2 YSLEER. Trimming took 4 bases from V and 0 from J, leaving 7 bases between them. The CDR3 is 13 residues long. CDR3 DNA: TGCGCCAGCAGCCGGGGAGACTCCTACGAGCAGTACTTC. This encodes CASSRGDSYEQYF.

A few counts support this clonotype. CDR3 region: CSVKGRISYEQYF. Written as DNA, the CDR3 is TGCAGCGTGAAGGGGCGTATTTCCTACGAGCAGTACTTC. J is TRBJ2-7 and V is TRBV29-1; a possible D gene is TRBD1 (5 bases). The CDR3 has 13 amino acids. The V and J ends lost 6 bases and 1 base respectively, with 13 bases between them. CDR1 and CDR2 from the germline V gene are SQVTM and ANQGSEA.

V and J are TRBV7-2 and TRBJ1-1, with D perhaps matching TRBD1 (6 bases). V was trimmed by 4 bases and J by 4 bases, leaving 10 bases between them. This CDR3 has 13 residues. CDR1 and CDR2 from the germline V gene are SGHTA and FQGNSA. This chain's CDR3 is CASSSQTGTEAFF. For the CDR3, the DNA is TGTGCCAGCAGCTCACAGACAGGCACTGAAGCTTTCTTT.

The chain has TRBV20-1 and TRBJ1-1; the match to TRBD1 covers 9 bases. The trim removed 2 bases at V and 7 bases at J, leaving 5 bases unmatched. This CDR3 spans 13 amino acids. Germline V lookup: CDR1 DFQATT, CDR2 SNEGSKA (reference sequence). The CDR3 loop is CSARTDRGVEAFF. DNA for the CDR3: TGCAGTGCTAGAACTGACAGGGGGGTTGAAGCTTTCTTT.

In this sample, this clonotype turned up many times. V is TRBV10-3 and J is TRBJ1-6; perhaps TRBD1 as D (6 bases). V lost 5 bases and J 10 bases, leaving 9 bases between the germline ends. CDR1 is ENHRY, CDR2 SYGVKD, per germline. The CDR3 runs 12 residues. The DNA for the CDR3 is TGTGCCATCAGTTCAGGGGACTCACCCCTCCACTTT. It specifies CAISSGDSPLHF.

The rearrangement uses TRBV20-1 and TRBJ1-4; D possibly corresponds to TRBD1 (6 bases). This CDR3 contains 13 residues. The V gene lost 5 bases and the J gene lost 7 bases, with 14 bases spanning the gap. Per germline, CDR1 DFQATT and CDR2 SNEGSKA (reference sequence). CDR3 in amino acids: CSAWTALSEKLFF. The CDR3 DNA follows: TGCAGTGCTTGGACAGCCCTTAGTGAAAAACTGTTTTTT.

This clonotype was seen at least ten times. The gene calls are TRBV10-1 and TRBJ1-2; no firm D call. V was pared by 3 bases and J by 4 bases, with 9 bases between. In germline, CDR1 is WNHNN, CDR2 SYGVQD (reference sequence). The CDR3 spans 13 residues. CDR3 bases: TGCGCCAGCAGTGAAAGTGGATCCTATGGCTACACCTTC. Its protein is CASSESGSYGYTF.

The rearrangement links TRBV9 to TRBJ2-3; D possibly matches TRBD1 or TRBD2 (7 bases each). Germline V gives CDR1 SGDLS, CDR2 YYNGEE. The CDR3 is 14 residues long. Trimming cost V 4 bases and J 6 bases, with 15 bases left between them. In DNA form, the CDR3 reads TGTGCCAGCAGCACCCTGCAGGGGGGGGATACGCAGTATTTT. This gives the protein CASSTLQGGDTQYF.

The CDR3 DNA is TGTGCCAGCAGCTCTCAAGGGGGTAGCGGCAACTACAATGAGCAGTTCTTC. It encodes CASSSQGGSGNYNEQFF. The gene calls are TRBV7-8 and TRBJ2-1, with D possibly called TRBD1 or TRBD2 (6 bases each). The CDR3 contains 17 residues. Germline CDR1 reads SGHVS; CDR2 reads FQNEAQ. Trimming shortened V by 4 bases and J by 3 bases, and 19 bases separated the two germline ends.

This chain links TRBV7-9 with TRBJ1-6; 9 nucleotides align to TRBD1. V gave up 2 bases and J gave up 8 bases; unmatched junction bases: 1. Germline CDR1 SEHNR, CDR2 FQNEAQ (reference sequence). This CDR3 spans 14 amino acids. This CDR3 is CASSLTGGHSPLHF. For the CDR3, the DNA is TGTGCCAGCAGCTTAACAGGGGGCCATTCACCCCTCCACTTT.

The rearrangement links TRBV7-9 to TRBJ2-5; no clear D. The V end was cut by 5 bases, the J end by 7 bases, with 20 bases between. This CDR3 contains 15 residues. Germline V lookup: CDR1 SEHNR, CDR2 FQNEAQ (reference sequence). DNA of the CDR3: TGTGCCAGCAGCACAAACGTAGGCGATATTGGGACCCAGTACTTC. The encoded protein is CASSTNVGDIGTQYF.

The chain employs TRBV29-1 and TRBJ1-1; perhaps TRBD1 as D (5 bases). CDR1 and CDR2 (germline): SQVTM, ANQGSEA. The V end lost 4 bases, the J end lost 0 bases, and 12 bases lay between the germline ends. CDR3 length equals 14 residues. CDR3 sequence (DNA): TGCAGCGTTGGGGGAGGGGCTGTGAACACTGAAGCTTTCTTT. This sequence encodes CSVGGGAVNTEAFF.

This clonotype has a handful of counts. The chain is built from TRBV6-1 and TRBJ2-7; D remains ambiguous. The CDR3 sequence is 12 residues long. V was clipped by 6 bases and J by 4 bases, with 10 bases between them. Looked up from germline, CDR1 is MNHNS and CDR2 is SASEGT. The CDR3 protein is CASSVRVYEQYV. In nucleotides, the CDR3 is TGTGCCAGCAGCGTTCGCGTATACGAGCAGTACGTC.